Listed below are T cell receptor beta chains from one sample, sequenced in a study of CD8+ T cells in alopecia areata. Here immunoSEQ multiplex PCR was the method, and the copy in TCRdb shows in-frame clones only, minus some. The sample includes approximately 210,000 clones, approximately 61% seen only once; the top ten take 0.95% to 1.1%. Sequencing was performed on CD4+ T cells sorted from blood, taken at week 24, from a patient treated with tofacitinib. All receptors come from a human donor with alopecia areata. Both conserved end residues are part of each CDR3. Each record gives: J gene, clone size, V gene, D gene, CDR3 DNA, CDR3 protein. The D gene is left open where the match is weak. Clone size is stated in some rows and not others, as once, few, many or a class when expanded.

>TRBJ1-6|few|TRBV4-3|-
TGCGCCAGCAGCCAAGCCGGGAGCGTGAATTCACCCCTCCACTTT
CASSQAGSVNSPLHF
>TRBJ1-1|-|TRBV25-1|-
TGTGCCAGCAGTGTTAAGGGAAAGACTGAAGCTTTCTTT
CASSVKGKTEAFF
>TRBJ2-7|-|TRBV6-6|-
TGTGCCAGCTATGACAGGTGGGGGACCTACGAGCAGTACTTC
CASYDRWGTYEQYF
>TRBJ2-3|-|TRBV4-3|-
TGCGCCAGCAGCCAAGTAGGTGGACAGTTAAGCACAGATACGCAGTATTTT
CASSQVGGQLSTDTQYF
>TRBJ2-1|-|TRBV6-1|-
TGTGCCAGCAGTGACAGGGCTAGCTCCTACAATGAGCAGTTCTTC
CASSDRASSYNEQFF
>TRBJ2-4|-|TRBV19|-
TGTGCCAGTAGTATAACTGTGGGGGCCAAAAACATTCAGTACTTC
CASSITVGAKNIQYF
>TRBJ2-1|many|TRBV6-5|TRBD1
TGTGCCAGCACCCACATGAGGGGGCGCGAGGAGCAGTTCTTC
CASTHMRGREEQFF
>TRBJ1-1|-|TRBV29-1|-
TGCAGCGTACAGAGGAACACTGAAGCTTTCTTT
CSVQRNTEAFF
>TRBJ1-2|-|TRBV29-1|-
TGCAGCGTTGGGACAGACTATGGCTACACCTTC
CSVGTDYGYTF
>TRBJ1-2|few|TRBV4-3|-
TGCGCCAGCAGTCGAGGGGTGAGGGACTATGGCTACACCTTC
CASSRGVRDYGYTF
>TRBJ2-3|-|TRBV5-6|TRBD1
TGTGCCAGCAGCTTAGGACAGGGTTTCGATACGCAGTATTTT
CASSLGQGFDTQYF
>TRBJ2-1|-|TRBV12-5|TRBD1
TGTGCTAGTGCCTCCGACAGGGGACGGGTCAATGAGCAGTTCTTC
CASASDRGRVNEQFF
>TRBJ1-2|once|TRBV29-1|-
TGCAGCGCTGCCGGGACGGAGGGATATGGCTACACCTTC
CSAAGTEGYGYTF
>TRBJ1-1|-|TRBV7-2|-
TGTGCCAGCAGCCGGCAACAGGGATTAGCTAGTATGAACACTGAAGCTTTCTTT
CASSRQQGLASMNTEAFF
>TRBJ2-5|-|TRBV4-2|TRBD2
TGTGCCAGCAGCCAAGACGGGGAGGGTATAGAGACCCAGTACTTC
CASSQDGEGIETQYF
>TRBJ2-1|many|TRBV4-3|-
TGCGCCAGCAGCCAAGAATGGTCAAGGAATGAGCAGTTCTTC
CASSQEWSRNEQFF
>TRBJ2-1|-|TRBV27|TRBD2
TGTGCCAGCAGTCCCGCGGGACTAGCGGGGGGGCGGGCCTACAATGAGCAGTTCTTC
CASSPAGLAGGRAYNEQFF
>TRBJ1-2|-|TRBV30|TRBD1
TGTGCCTGGAGTGTAGAAGACAGGGGGCCAGCGAACTATGGCTACACCTTC
CAWSVEDRGPANYGYTF
>TRBJ1-2|few|TRBV19|-
TGTGCAGCTCGGGTTGGCTATGGCTACACCTTC
CAARVGYGYTF
>TRBJ1-6|-|TRBV7-9|-
TGTGCCAGCAGCAAACTGACACAGCTAAATAATTCACCCCTCCACTTT
CASSKLTQLNNSPLHF
>TRBJ2-3|few|TRBV2|TRBD2
TGTGCCAGCAGTTCCCAGCGGGGGTCGGCAGATACGCAGTATTTT
CASSSQRGSADTQYF
>TRBJ1-3|-|TRBV5-6|-
TGTGCCAGCAGCTTTGGGGAATCGGGAAACACCATATATTTT
CASSFGESGNTIYF
>TRBJ1-6|-|TRBV30|-
TGTGCCTGGAGTGGCGAAGCACGGACTCGTTCACCCCTCCACTTT
CAWSGEARTRSPLHF
>TRBJ2-7|-|TRBV7-2|TRBD2
TGTGCCAGCGGCTATATTGCGGGGGACGAGCAGTACTTC
CASGYIAGDEQYF
>TRBJ2-2|-|TRBV6-5|TRBD1
TGTGCCAGCAGCCGCGGGACAGGGGGTCCCGGGGAGCTGTTTTTT
CASSRGTGGPGELFF
>TRBJ2-3|-|TRBV5-1|-
TGCGCCAGCAGCTTGGAGGGGGGCCGAACAGATACGCAGTATTTT
CASSLEGGRTDTQYF
>TRBJ2-1|-|TRBV29-1|-
TGCAGCGTTGAAGGAGACAGAACAAATGAGCAGTTCTTC
CSVEGDRTNEQFF
>TRBJ2-1|few|TRBV14|-
TGTGCCAGCTCCGGGGGAGTCGTTTGGGAGCAGTTCTTC
CASSGGVVWEQFF
>TRBJ2-7|-|TRBV7-2|-
TGTGCCAGCAGCCGTGCACTCGGCTACGAGCAGTACTTC
CASSRALGYEQYF
>TRBJ2-5|once|TRBV30|-
TGTGCCTGGAGTCCGTCAGGTCCGACCCAGTACTTC
CAWSPSGPTQYF
>TRBJ2-2|few|TRBV29-1|-
TGCAGCGTTAGAGGGTCGTCCACCGGGGAGCTGTTTTTT
CSVRGSSTGELFF
>TRBJ1-5|few|TRBV5-6|-
TGTGCCAGCAGCTTTGTTGGGCAGCCCCAGCATTTT
CASSFVGQPQHF
>TRBJ1-2|-|TRBV9|-
TGTGCCAGCAGCAAAGCGGGACATCCTTTCCGCACCTTC
CASSKAGHPFRTF
>TRBJ1-2|-|TRBV29-1|TRBD1
TGCAGCGCACGGACAGGGAGTGGTGGCTACACCTTC
CSARTGSGGYTF
>TRBJ1-1|-|TRBV7-3|-
TGTGCCAGCAGCCCCGGACAGAACACTGAAGCTTTCTTT
CASSPGQNTEAFF
>TRBJ2-6|-|TRBV7-8|-
TGTGCCAGCAGCTTAGTTTCGGCAGGGAGCAACGTCCTGACTTTC
CASSLVSAGSNVLTF
>TRBJ2-2|-|TRBV21-1|-
TGTGCCAGCACCCTTGACACCGGGGAGCTGTTTTTT
CASTLDTGELFF
>TRBJ1-2|-|TRBV11-1|-
TGTGCCAGCAGCTCAGAGGACAGTTCTAACTATGGCTACACCTTC
CASSSEDSSNYGYTF
>TRBJ1-4|-|TRBV2|-
TGTGCCAGCAGGGAAGTCGAGGCAACTAATGAAAAACTGTTTTTT
CASREVEATNEKLFF
>TRBJ1-5|few|TRBV9|TRBD1
TGTGCCAGCAGCGTAGGTGGGACAGAGGATCAGCCCCAGCATTTT
CASSVGGTEDQPQHF
>TRBJ1-4|-|TRBV20-1|-
TGCAGTGCTACTCTGGTTGAAAAACTGTTTTTT
CSATLVEKLFF
>TRBJ1-1|once|TRBV9|-
TGTGCCAGCAGCGGGGCGGGAGGGGTTTTCTTT
CASSGAGGVFF
>TRBJ1-2|-|TRBV29-1|-
TGCAGCGTCTCCTCCCTGGCAGACGCTAACTATGGCTACACCTTC
CSVSSLADANYGYTF
>TRBJ2-1|-|TRBV6-5|-
TGTGCCAGCAGTTACTCAGGGGACAATGAGCAGTTCTTC
CASSYSGDNEQFF
>TRBJ2-1|few|TRBV11-2|-
TGTGCAAGTACTAGAGGTCTTGACAATGAGCAGTTCTTC
CASTRGLDNEQFF
>TRBJ2-3|-|TRBV7-2|TRBD2
TGTGCCAGCAGCTTAGTGGCGGGGGGCACAGATACGCAGTATTTT
CASSLVAGGTDTQYF
>TRBJ2-7|few|TRBV2|TRBD2
TGTGCCAGCAGTGAATACGCGGGGGGTAACTACGAGCAGTACTTC
CASSEYAGGNYEQYF
>TRBJ2-5|-|TRBV29-1|-
TGCAGCGTTGTAGGGCAGGCTGGGGGGACCCAGTACTTC
CSVVGQAGGTQYF
>TRBJ2-7|few|TRBV12-5|-
TGTGCTAGTGGTCTGCGGGCGGGGGCCGAGCAGTACTTC
CASGLRAGAEQYF
>TRBJ1-1|-|TRBV2|-
TGTGCCAGCCTTCCAGAGGTCCTGAACACTGAAGCTTTCTTT
CASLPEVLNTEAFF
>TRBJ1-2|few|TRBV6-5|TRBD1
TGTGCCAGCGTAAAAGCGGGACAGAGTGGCTACACCTTC
CASVKAGQSGYTF
>TRBJ2-1|-|TRBV29-1|-
TGCAGCGTCGTCCGGGACCCCAATATGAATGAGCAGTTCTTC
CSVVRDPNMNEQFF
>TRBJ2-3|-|TRBV29-1|TRBD2
TGCAGCGTTGAAGTAAGACTAGCGGGGCCCAAGGATACGCAGTATTTT
CSVEVRLAGPKDTQYF